The 17 T cell receptor beta chains reported below all come from one sample, sequenced in a study of blood T cell repertoires in COVID-19. Data came from immunoSEQ multiplex PCR; TCRdb stores just in-frame clones and leaves some out. This sample yields about 180,000 clones, of which 86% are seen a single time; under 9.5% belongs to the top ten. The material sequenced was PBMCs or T cells enriched from blood (not recorded which). The origin of the receptors is a woman younger than 45 who had recovered from COVID-19.

This clone has only one observation. The chain combines TRBV3-1 (or the pseudogene TRBV3-2) with TRBJ2-1, with TRBD2 as a possible D gene (6 bases). Germline-derived CDR1 and CDR2 are LGHDT and YNNKEL (reference sequence). This CDR3 region has 17 residues. V was cut by 2 bases and J by 5 bases, with 19 bases left in between. CDR3 nucleotides: TGTGCCAGCAGCCAATCTTTTCACGCGGACTATCACAATGAGCAGTTCTTC. Its translation is CASSQSFHADYHNEQFF.

CDR3 bases: TGCGCCAGCAGCTTGGGGCAGGGAAGCCCTGAAGCTTTCTTT. This encodes CASSLGQGSPEAFF. This chain uses TRBV5-1 with TRBJ1-1; tentatively, D is TRBD1 (5 bases). Trimming took off 0 bases at V and 6 bases at J, with 12 bases between the two ends. CDR3 length: 14 residues. CDR1 is SGHRS and CDR2 is YFSETQ in the germline V gene.

In DNA form, the CDR3 reads TGCGCCAGCAGCCTTCTAAGGGGCCAGGGAGGGCAGTATTTT. It codes for CASSLLRGQGGQYF. The gene calls are TRBV4-1 and TRBJ2-3, with D possibly being TRBD2 (6 bases). The CDR3 loop spans 14 amino acids. Germline-derived CDR1 and CDR2 are MGHRA and YSYEKL. V was clipped by 4 bases and J by 11 bases, with 19 bases between them.

The chain recombines TRBV5-1 with TRBJ2-1; 9 bases agree with TRBD2. The junction had 13 bases not matched to a gene; V was cut back by 4 bases and J by 8 bases. Germline CDR1 SGHRS, CDR2 YFSETQ. The CDR3 length is 16 residues. DNA of the CDR3: TGCGCCAGCAGCGAGGGCGGCGAGCGGGAGGCCTATGAGCAGTTCTTC. It encodes CASSEGGEREAYEQFF.

This chain links TRBV29-1 with TRBJ2-5; possibly TRBD1 for D (7 bases). CDR3 length equals 14 residues. Germline CDR1 and CDR2: SQVTM and ANQGSEA. Deletions cut 5 bases from V and 4 bases from J, with 17 bases between. CDR3 sequence: CSVLRRDRGETQYF. The CDR3 region has the DNA TGCAGCGTTTTGAGGCGGGACAGAGGAGAGACCCAGTACTTC.

This chain links TRBV5-1 with TRBJ2-3; 8 nucleotides line up with TRBD2. This CDR3 contains 16 residues. Germline V gene sequence: CDR1 SGHRS, CDR2 YFSETQ. V gave up 0 bases and J gave up 4 bases; unmatched junction bases: 7. The CDR3, as DNA: TGCGCCAGCAGCTTGGGGGTTAGCGGGAACGCAGATACGCAGTATTTT. Translating it yields CASSLGVSGNADTQYF.

This sequence joins TRBV5-1 and TRBJ2-5, with 12 bases that match TRBD2. The CDR3 sequence is 15 residues long. Germline values: CDR1 SGHRS, CDR2 YFSETQ. V shed 1 base, J shed 5 bases, and the junction held 3 bases outside the gene matches. The CDR3 DNA reads TGCGCCAGCAGCTTGACTAGCGGGGGGAGGGAGACCCAGTACTTC. As protein: CASSLTSGGRETQYF.

The chain recombines TRBV7-9 with TRBJ1-1, with a possible D match to TRBD1 (5 bases). Looked up from germline, CDR1 is SEHNR and CDR2 is FQNEAQ (reference sequence). The V and J ends lost 2 bases and 3 bases respectively, with 10 bases between them. The CDR3 consists of 14 residues. CDR3 nucleotides: TGTGCCAGCAGCTTACCACAGGTTGACACTGAAGCTTTCTTT. As protein: CASSLPQVDTEAFF.

The V call is TRBV28, the J call TRBJ2-3; a possible D gene is TRBD1 (6 bases). The CDR3 runs 16 residues. V lost 6 bases, J lost 4 bases, and 20 bases lay in between. Germline assignment: CDR1 MDHEN and CDR2 SYDVKM. CDR3 in amino acids: CASRLLQLTGSDTQYF. CDR3 sequence (DNA): TGTGCCAGCAGACTACTCCAATTAACAGGGTCAGATACGCAGTATTTT.

This chain joins TRBV29-1 and TRBJ2-7; D is perhaps TRBD2 (6 bases). The germline CDR1 and CDR2 sequences are SQVTM and ANQGSEA. V lost 0 bases and J 4 bases, leaving 16 bases between the germline ends. This CDR3 comprises 15 residues. The CDR3 DNA reads as TGCAGCGTTGAAGATCGGGATAGCGGAGCTTACGAGCAGTACTTC. Its translation: CSVEDRDSGAYEQYF.

This clone appeared a single time. The chain carries TRBV11-2 and TRBJ2-5; TRBD2 aligns across 12 bases. With V trimmed by 5 bases and J by 5 bases, 6 bases remained unmatched. CDR1 and CDR2 (germline): SGHAT, FQNNGV. This CDR3 is 15 amino acids long. CDR3: CASSTLAGGQETQYF. The DNA for the CDR3 is TGTGCCAGCAGCACCCTAGCGGGAGGGCAGGAGACCCAGTACTTC.

The chain uses TRBV7-6 and TRBJ1-1; TRBD1 is a possible D gene (5 bases). CDR1 and CDR2 from the germline V gene are SGHVS and FNYEAQ. V was shortened by 5 bases and J by 7 bases, with 11 bases between the two germline ends. The CDR3 extends over 12 amino acids. CDR3: CASSLGGDEAFF. The CDR3 DNA reads as TGTGCCAGCAGCCTGGGGGGGGATGAAGCTTTCTTT.

V usage is TRBV28 and J usage is TRBJ2-1; the D is unclear. V gave up 7 bases and J gave up 7 bases, with 11 bases separating them. The CDR3 is made up of 12 amino acids. CDR1 is MDHEN and CDR2 is SYDVKM in the germline V gene. CDR3 sequence: CASTLPGNEQFF. DNA of the CDR3: TGTGCCAGCACCCTCCCCGGTAATGAGCAGTTCTTC. The full variable domain, its missing parts supplied by reference TRBV28 and TRBJ2-1, is DVKVTQSSRYLVKRTGEKVFLECVQDMDHENMFWYRQDPGLGLRLIYFSYDVKMKEKGDIPEGYSVSREKKERFSLILESASTNQTSMYLCASTLPGNEQFFGPGTRLTVL.

This clone occurred a few times. Other nucleotide sequences from this sample produce the same CDR3. The rearrangement links TRBV29-1 to TRBJ1-3; no definite D call. This CDR3 spans 14 amino acids. Germline V gene sequence: CDR1 SQVTM, CDR2 ANQGSEA. Trimming took 0 bases from V and 7 from J, leaving 13 bases between them. Here the CDR3 DNA reads TGCAGCGTTGAAGAAGGAGGATCGGGGAACACCATATATTTT. It is translated as CSVEEGGSGNTIYF.

The chain carries TRBV20-1 and TRBJ1-2; D is ambiguous. Trimming removed 3 bases at V and 2 bases at J, with 4 bases between. The CDR3 sequence is 11 residues long. Germline V gene sequence: CDR1 DFQATT, CDR2 SNEGSKA (reference sequence). The CDR3: CSASLNYGYTF. The DNA of the CDR3 is TGCAGTGCTAGTCTGAACTATGGCTACACCTTC.

This clone was observed a single time. The J gene is TRBJ1-5, the V gene TRBV19; tentatively, D is TRBD1 (5 bases). This CDR3 has 15 amino acids. V was trimmed by 3 bases and J by 2 bases, leaving 11 bases between them. CDR1 LNHDA and CDR2 SQIVND come from the germline V gene (reference sequence). CDR3 region: CASSIRGTGNQPQHF. CDR3 sequence (DNA): TGTGCCAGTAGTATTCGGGGGACTGGCAATCAGCCCCAGCATTTT.

This clone was seen more than once but under ten times. The junction departs from germline at one end; a sequencing error may be responsible. Here the CDR3 reads CASSEGQNYGYTF. The CDR3 DNA reads as TGTGCCAGCAGCGAAGGACAGAACTATGGCTACACCTTC. J is TRBJ1-2 and V is TRBV2; the D gene is possibly TRBD1 (6 bases). The germline V gene encodes CDR1 SNHLY and CDR2 FYNNEI. The CDR3 covers 13 residues.